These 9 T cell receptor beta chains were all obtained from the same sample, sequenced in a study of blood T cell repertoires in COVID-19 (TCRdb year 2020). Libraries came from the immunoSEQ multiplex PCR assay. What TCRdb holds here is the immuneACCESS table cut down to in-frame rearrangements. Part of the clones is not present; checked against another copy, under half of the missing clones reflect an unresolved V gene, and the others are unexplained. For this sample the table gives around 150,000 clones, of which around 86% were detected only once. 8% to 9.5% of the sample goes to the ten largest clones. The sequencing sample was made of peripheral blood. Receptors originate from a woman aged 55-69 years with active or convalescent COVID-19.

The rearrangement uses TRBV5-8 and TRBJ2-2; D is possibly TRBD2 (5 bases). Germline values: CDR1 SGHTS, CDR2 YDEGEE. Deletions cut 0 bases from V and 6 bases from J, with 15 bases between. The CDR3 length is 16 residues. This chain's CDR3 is CASSLGTSRSSGELFF. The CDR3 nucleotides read TGTGCCAGCAGCTTGGGGACTTCAAGGTCGTCCGGGGAGCTGTTTTTT.

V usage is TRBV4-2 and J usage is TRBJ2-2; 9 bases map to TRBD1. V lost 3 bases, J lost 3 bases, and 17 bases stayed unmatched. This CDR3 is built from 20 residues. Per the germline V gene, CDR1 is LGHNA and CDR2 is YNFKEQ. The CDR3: CASSHHSAGQGWGDTGELFF. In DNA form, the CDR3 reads TGTGCCAGCAGCCACCACTCGGCGGGACAGGGATGGGGAGACACCGGGGAGCTGTTTTTT.

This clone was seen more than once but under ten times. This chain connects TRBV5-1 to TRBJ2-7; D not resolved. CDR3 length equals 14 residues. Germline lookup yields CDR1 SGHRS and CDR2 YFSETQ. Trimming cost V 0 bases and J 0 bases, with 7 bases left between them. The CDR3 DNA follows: TGCGCCAGCAGCTTGGGTGTCAGCTCCTACGAGCAGTACTTC. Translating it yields CASSLGVSSYEQYF.

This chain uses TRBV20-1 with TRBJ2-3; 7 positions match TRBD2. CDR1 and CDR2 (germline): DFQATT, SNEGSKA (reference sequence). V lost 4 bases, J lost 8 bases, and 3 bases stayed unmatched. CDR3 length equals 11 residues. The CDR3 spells CSATRGGTQYF. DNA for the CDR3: TGCAGTGCTACGCGCGGGGGTACGCAGTATTTT.

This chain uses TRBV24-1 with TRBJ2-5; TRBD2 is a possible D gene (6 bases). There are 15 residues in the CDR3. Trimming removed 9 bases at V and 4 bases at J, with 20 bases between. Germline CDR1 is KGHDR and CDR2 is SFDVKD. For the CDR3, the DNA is TGTGCCACCGGAACCGGGACCCTGGGGGGAGAGACCCAGTACTTC. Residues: CATGTGTLGGETQYF.

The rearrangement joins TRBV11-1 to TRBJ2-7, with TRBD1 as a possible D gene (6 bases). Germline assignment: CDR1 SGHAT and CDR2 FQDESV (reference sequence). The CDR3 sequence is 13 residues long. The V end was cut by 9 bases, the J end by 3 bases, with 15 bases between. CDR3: CASGAGASYEQYF. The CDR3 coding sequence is TGTGCCAGTGGGGCAGGGGCGAGCTACGAGCAGTACTTC.

CDR3 residues: CASSVGGGPTSGDTQYF. In DNA, the CDR3 is TGTGCCAGCAGTGTAGGAGGGGGCCCTACCTCGGGAGATACGCAGTATTTT. This sequence joins TRBV6-4 and TRBJ2-3, with D maybe TRBD1 (7 bases). Trimming stripped 4 bases from V and 5 bases from J, with 22 bases between. From germline, CDR1 is MRHNA and CDR2 SNTAGT. This CDR3 is 17 amino acids long.

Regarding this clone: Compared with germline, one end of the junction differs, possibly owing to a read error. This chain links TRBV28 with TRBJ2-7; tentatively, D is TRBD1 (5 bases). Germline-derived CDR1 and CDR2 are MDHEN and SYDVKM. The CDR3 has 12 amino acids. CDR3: CGSMGRSYEQYF. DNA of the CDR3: TGTGGCAGCATGGGGCGCTCCTACGAGCAGTACTTC.

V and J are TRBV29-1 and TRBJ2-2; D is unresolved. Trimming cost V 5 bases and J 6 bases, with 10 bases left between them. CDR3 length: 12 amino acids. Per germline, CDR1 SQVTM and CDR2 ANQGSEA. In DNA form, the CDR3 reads TGCAGCGTTATAGTAAATGCCGGGGAGCTGTTTTTT. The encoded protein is CSVIVNAGELFF.